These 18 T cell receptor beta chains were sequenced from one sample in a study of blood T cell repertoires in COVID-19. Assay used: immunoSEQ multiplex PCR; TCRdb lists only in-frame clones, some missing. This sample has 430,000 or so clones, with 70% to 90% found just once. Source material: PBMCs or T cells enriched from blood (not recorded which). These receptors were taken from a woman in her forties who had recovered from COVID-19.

The CDR3 DNA sequence: TGTGCCTGGAGTGTGGGAGCGGTTAGCTCCTACAATGAGCAGTTCTTC. Its protein is CAWSVGAVSSYNEQFF. The chain couples TRBV30 to TRBJ2-1, with a tentative D call TRBD2 (5 bases). The germline gives CDR1 GTSNPN, CDR2 SVGIG (reference sequence). V was trimmed by 0 bases and J by 0 bases, leaving 12 bases between them. The CDR3 sequence is 16 residues long.

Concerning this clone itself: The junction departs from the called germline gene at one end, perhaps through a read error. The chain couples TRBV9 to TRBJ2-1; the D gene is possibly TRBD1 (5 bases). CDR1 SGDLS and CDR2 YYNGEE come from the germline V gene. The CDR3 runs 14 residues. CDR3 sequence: CASGPGNSNNEQFF. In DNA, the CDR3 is TGTGCCAGCGGACCAGGGAACTCCAACAATGAGCAGTTCTTC. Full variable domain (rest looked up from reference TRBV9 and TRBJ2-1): DSGVTQTPKHLITATGQRVTLRCSPRSGDLSVYWYQQSLDQGLQFLIQYYNGEERAKGNILERFSAQQFPDLHSELNLSSLELGDSALYFCASGPGNSNNEQFFGPGTRLTVL.

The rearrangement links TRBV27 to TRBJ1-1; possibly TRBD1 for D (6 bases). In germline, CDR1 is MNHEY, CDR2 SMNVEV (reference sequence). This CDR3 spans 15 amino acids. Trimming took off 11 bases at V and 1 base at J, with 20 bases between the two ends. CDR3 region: CAVRSLGAGNTEAFF. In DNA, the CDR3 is TGTGCCGTCAGGTCCCTGGGGGCTGGGAACACTGAAGCTTTCTTT.

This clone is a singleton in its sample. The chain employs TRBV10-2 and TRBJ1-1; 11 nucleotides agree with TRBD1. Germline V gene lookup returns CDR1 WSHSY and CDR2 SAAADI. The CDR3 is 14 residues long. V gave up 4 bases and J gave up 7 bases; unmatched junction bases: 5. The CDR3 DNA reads TGCGCCAGCAGTGGGGACAGGGGGGGTATTGAAGCTTTCTTT. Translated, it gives CASSGDRGGIEAFF.

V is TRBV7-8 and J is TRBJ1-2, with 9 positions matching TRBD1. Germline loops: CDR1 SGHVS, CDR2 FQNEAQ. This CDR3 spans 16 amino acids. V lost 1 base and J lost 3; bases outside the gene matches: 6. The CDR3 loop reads CASSLGRTGVDYGYTF. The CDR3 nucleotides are TGTGCCAGCAGCTTAGGTAGGACAGGGGTCGACTATGGCTACACCTTC. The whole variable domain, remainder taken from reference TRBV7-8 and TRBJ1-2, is GAGVSQSPRYKVAKRGQDVALRCDPISGHVSLFWYQQALGQGPEFLTYFQNEAQLDKSGLPSDRFFAERPEGSVSTLKIQRTQQEDSAVYLCASSLGRTGVDYGYTFGSGTRLTVV.

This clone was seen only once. CDR3 sequence: CASSHRVGEQFF. CDR3 DNA: TGTGCCAGCAGCCACAGGGTTGGTGAGCAGTTCTTC. This sequence joins TRBV11-2 and TRBJ2-1, with a possible D match to TRBD1 (6 bases). The CDR3 extends over 12 amino acids. The germline V and J ends were trimmed by 5 bases and 9 bases, with 11 bases remaining between them. The germline V gene encodes CDR1 SGHAT and CDR2 FQNNGV.

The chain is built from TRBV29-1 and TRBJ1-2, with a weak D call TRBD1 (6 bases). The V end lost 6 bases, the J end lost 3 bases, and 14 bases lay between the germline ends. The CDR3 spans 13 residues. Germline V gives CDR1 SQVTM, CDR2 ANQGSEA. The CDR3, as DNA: TGCAGCGTCCTACAAGGGGGGGACTATGGCTACACCTTC. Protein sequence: CSVLQGGDYGYTF.

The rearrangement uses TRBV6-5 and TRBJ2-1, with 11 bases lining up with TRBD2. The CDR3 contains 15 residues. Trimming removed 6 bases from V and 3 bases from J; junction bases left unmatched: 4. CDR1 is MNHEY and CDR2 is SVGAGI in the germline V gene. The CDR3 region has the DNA TGTGCCAGCAGGACGACTAGCGGGAACTACAATGAGCAGTTCTTC. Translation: CASRTTSGNYNEQFF.

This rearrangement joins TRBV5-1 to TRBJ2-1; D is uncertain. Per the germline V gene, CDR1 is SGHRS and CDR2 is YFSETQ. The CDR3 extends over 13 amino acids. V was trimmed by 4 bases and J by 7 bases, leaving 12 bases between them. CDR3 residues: CASSPVNLNEQFF. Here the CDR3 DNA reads TGCGCCAGCAGCCCGGTCAACCTGAATGAGCAGTTCTTC.

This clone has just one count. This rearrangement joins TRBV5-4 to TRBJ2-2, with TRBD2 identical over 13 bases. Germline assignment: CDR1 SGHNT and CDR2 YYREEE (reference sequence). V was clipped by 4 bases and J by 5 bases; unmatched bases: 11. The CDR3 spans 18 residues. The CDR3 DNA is TGTGCCAGCAGCATCGGCGGACTAGCGGGAGTTTTGACCGGGGAGCTGTTTTTT. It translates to CASSIGGLAGVLTGELFF.

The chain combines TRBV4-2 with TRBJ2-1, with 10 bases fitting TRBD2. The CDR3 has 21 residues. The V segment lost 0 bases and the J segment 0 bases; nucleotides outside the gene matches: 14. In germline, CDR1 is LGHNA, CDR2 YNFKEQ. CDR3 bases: TGTGCCAGCAGCCAAGAGGTGAGGACTAGCGGAAGAAGAAGCTCCTACAATGAGCAGTTCTTC. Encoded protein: CASSQEVRTSGRRSSYNEQFF.

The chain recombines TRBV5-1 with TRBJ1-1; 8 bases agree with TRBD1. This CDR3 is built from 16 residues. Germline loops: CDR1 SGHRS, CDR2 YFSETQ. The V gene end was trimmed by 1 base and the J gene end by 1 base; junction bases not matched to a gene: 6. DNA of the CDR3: TGCGCCAGCAGCTTGATGGCAGGGGGCACGAACACTGAAGCTTTCTTT. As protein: CASSLMAGGTNTEAFF.

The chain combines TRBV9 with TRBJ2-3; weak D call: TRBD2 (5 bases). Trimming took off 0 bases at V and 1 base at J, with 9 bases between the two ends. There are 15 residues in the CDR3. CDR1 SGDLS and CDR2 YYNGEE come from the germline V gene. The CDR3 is CASSVETTGTDTQYF. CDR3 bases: TGTGCCAGCAGCGTAGAGACTACTGGCACAGATACGCAGTATTTT.

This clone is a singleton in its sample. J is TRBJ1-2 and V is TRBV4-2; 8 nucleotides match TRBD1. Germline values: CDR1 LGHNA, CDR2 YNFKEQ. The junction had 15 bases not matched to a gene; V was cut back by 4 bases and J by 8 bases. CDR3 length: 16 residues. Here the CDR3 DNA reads TGTGCCAGCAGCCCGACACCAGGACAGGGAAGTTGGGGCTACACCTTC. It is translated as CASSPTPGQGSWGYTF.

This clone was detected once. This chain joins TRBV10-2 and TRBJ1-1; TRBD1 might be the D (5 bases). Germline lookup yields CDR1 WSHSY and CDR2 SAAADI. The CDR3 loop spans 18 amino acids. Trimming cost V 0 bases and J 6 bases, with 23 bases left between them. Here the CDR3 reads CASSESGLLILNWAEAFF. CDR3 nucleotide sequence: TGCGCCAGCAGTGAGTCGGGACTTCTTATACTCAATTGGGCTGAAGCTTTCTTT.

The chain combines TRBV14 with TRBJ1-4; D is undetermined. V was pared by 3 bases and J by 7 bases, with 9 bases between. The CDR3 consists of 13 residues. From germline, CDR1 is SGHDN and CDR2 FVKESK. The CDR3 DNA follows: TGTGCCAGCAGCCAGTCGGTACCTGAAAAACTGTTTTTT. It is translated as CASSQSVPEKLFF.

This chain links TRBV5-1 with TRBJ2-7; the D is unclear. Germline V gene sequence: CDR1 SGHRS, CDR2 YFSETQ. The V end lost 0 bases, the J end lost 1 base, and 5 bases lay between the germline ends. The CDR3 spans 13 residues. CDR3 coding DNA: TGCGCCAGCAGCTTGGACCGGTCCTACGAGCAGTACTTC. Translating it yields CASSLDRSYEQYF. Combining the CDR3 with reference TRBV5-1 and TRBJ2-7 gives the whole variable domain KAGVTQTPRYLIKTRGQQVTLSCSPISGHRSVSWYQQTPGQGLQFLFEYFSETQRNKGNFPGRFSGRQFSNSRSEMNVSTLELGDSALYLCASSLDRSYEQYFGPGTRLTVT.

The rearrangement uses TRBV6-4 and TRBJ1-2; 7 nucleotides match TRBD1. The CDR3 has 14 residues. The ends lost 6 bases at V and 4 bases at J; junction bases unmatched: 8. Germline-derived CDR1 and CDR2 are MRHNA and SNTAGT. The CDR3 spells CASRTGLGGYGYTF. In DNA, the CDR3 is TGTGCCAGCAGGACAGGGTTGGGTGGCTATGGCTACACCTTC.